The 11 T cell receptor beta chains listed next were all sequenced from one sample in a study of shared clonotypes between healthy human individuals. CD45RO-negative CD8 cells positively selected for CCR7 made up the naive population, which excluded terminally differentiated effector memory CD45RA+ cells. Clones were sequenced by immunoSEQ multiplex PCR, and TCRdb holds only the in-frame ones, with some missing. Here the sample spans about 2.1 million clones, around 93% being singletons. The sample comprised naive CD8+ T cells from PBMCs. These receptors all stem from a man aged 18 to 29 in good health. Some clones in this sample may be carry-over from other donors' samples.

To note about this clone: The sample carries other DNA sequences with the same CDR3. The chain couples TRBV18 to TRBJ2-1; 8 positions agree with TRBD1. Germline V gene sequence: CDR1 KGHSH, CDR2 LQKENI. V was pared by 3 bases and J by 0 bases, with 1 base of the junction left unmatched. The CDR3 covers 15 residues. CDR3 nucleotides: TGTGCCAGCTCACCTGACAGGGGCTCCTACAATGAGCAGTTCTTC. Translated, it gives CASSPDRGSYNEQFF.

The chain uses TRBV2 and TRBJ1-1; D not resolved. V lost 7 bases and J 0 bases, leaving 9 bases between the germline ends. There are 13 residues in the CDR3. The germline CDR1 and CDR2 sequences are SNHLY and FYNNEI. Here the CDR3 DNA reads TGTGCCAGCAAACAGACCATGAACACTGAAGCTTTCTTT. Translation: CASKQTMNTEAFF.

This chain joins TRBV7-9 and TRBJ1-4, with D unclear. Germline V gene data show CDR1 as SEHNR and CDR2 as FQNEAQ (reference sequence). This CDR3 is built from 15 residues. V shed 8 bases and J shed 3 bases, with 16 bases lying between them. The CDR3 DNA is TGTGCCAGCGGACCCCGGCAGCTACCTAATGAAAAACTGTTTTTT. It yields the protein CASGPRQLPNEKLFF. The complete variable domain, with remaining parts taken from reference TRBV7-9 and TRBJ1-4, reads DTGVSQNPRHKITKRGQNVTFRCDPISEHNRLYWYRQTLGQGPEFLTYFQNEAQLEKSRLLSDRFSAERPKGSFSTLEIQRTEQGDSAMYLCASGPRQLPNEKLFFGSGTQLSVL.

The chain links TRBV30 to TRBJ2-5; D might be TRBD1 (5 bases). The end of the DNA fits TRBJ2-7 better, so the J call may be wrong. Germline V CDR1 and CDR2: GTSNPN, SVGIG (reference sequence). This CDR3 spans 14 amino acids. In DNA form, the CDR3 reads TGTGCCTGGAGTCCAGGGTTTGGAAGCTACGAGCAGTACTTC. This codes for CAWSPGFGSYEQYF.

The chain uses TRBV11-2 and TRBJ2-1; D remains unclear. The CDR3 totals 15 residues. From germline, CDR1 is SGHAT and CDR2 FQNNGV. Trimming cost V 0 bases and J 2 bases, with 8 bases left between them. As DNA, the CDR3 is TGTGCCAGCAGCTTAGAGCCAAGGGCCTACAATGAGCAGTTCTTC. Translated, it gives CASSLEPRAYNEQFF.

This sequence joins TRBV19 and TRBJ1-2, with D hard to call. The CDR3 length is 14 residues. The germline V gene has CDR1 LNHDA and CDR2 SQIVND (reference sequence). The ends were cut back, 4 bases at V and 5 bases at J, with 14 bases in the middle. The CDR3 spells CASSTGGVGYGYTF. The CDR3 nucleotides read TGTGCCAGTAGTACTGGCGGGGTAGGATATGGCTACACCTTC.

A word on this clone: Other DNA sequences in the same sample also yield this CDR3. This chain uses TRBV9 with TRBJ2-1, with 8 positions matching TRBD2. J gave up 0 bases and V 2 bases, and 4 bases lay outside the gene matches. This CDR3 has 16 residues. Germline V gives CDR1 SGDLS, CDR2 YYNGEE. The CDR3 nucleotides read TGTGCCAGCAGCGTTGCCGGGACTAGCTCCTACAATGAGCAGTTCTTC. Translation gives CASSVAGTSSYNEQFF.

Notes on this clone: Other nucleotide sequences in the sample specify the same CDR3. CDR3 amino acids: CAISDSRAYEQYF. Here the CDR3 DNA reads TGTGCCATCAGTGATTCCCGCGCCTACGAGCAGTACTTC. This sequence joins TRBV10-3 and TRBJ2-7; D gene ambiguous. The CDR3 runs to 13 residues. CDR1 is ENHRY and CDR2 is SYGVKD in the germline V gene. Trimming pared 3 bases from V and 2 bases from J, leaving 8 bases between.

The rearrangement links TRBV7-8 to TRBJ2-7; tentatively, D is TRBD2 (5 bases). CDR3 length: 15 residues. V gave up 1 base and J gave up 4 bases, with 14 bases separating them. Germline V gives CDR1 SGHVS, CDR2 FQNEAQ. CDR3 coding DNA: TGTGCCAGCAGCTTAGATCGGGGTTTTAGATACGAGCAGTACTTC. This translates into CASSLDRGFRYEQYF.

This clone was seen once. V gene TRBV19 combines with J gene TRBJ1-1; D is unclear. Germline CDR1 LNHDA, CDR2 SQIVND (reference sequence). V gave up 2 bases and J gave up 6 bases, with 10 bases separating them. The CDR3 sequence is 13 residues long. CDR3 loop: CASSIQVVAEAFF. The CDR3 region has the DNA TGTGCCAGTAGTATACAGGTCGTCGCTGAAGCTTTCTTT.

The rearrangement uses TRBV7-8 and TRBJ2-5; TRBD2 aligns across 12 bases. The CDR3 runs to 16 residues. V trimming: 4 bases; J trimming: 0 bases; junction bases outside the gene matches: 3. CDR1 and CDR2 (germline): SGHVS, FQNEAQ. Here the CDR3 reads CASSSWTSGNQETQYF. In nucleotides, the CDR3 is TGTGCCAGCAGCTCATGGACTAGCGGGAACCAAGAGACCCAGTACTTC.